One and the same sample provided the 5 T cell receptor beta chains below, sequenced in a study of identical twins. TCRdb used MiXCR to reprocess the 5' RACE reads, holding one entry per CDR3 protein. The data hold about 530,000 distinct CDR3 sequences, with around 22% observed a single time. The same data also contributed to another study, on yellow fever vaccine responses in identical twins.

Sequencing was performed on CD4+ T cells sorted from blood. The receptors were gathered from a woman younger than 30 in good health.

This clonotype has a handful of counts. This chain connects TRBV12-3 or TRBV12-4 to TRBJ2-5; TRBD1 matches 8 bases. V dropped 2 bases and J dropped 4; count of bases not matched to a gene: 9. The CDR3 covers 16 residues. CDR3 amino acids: CASSLMDRDSAETQYF. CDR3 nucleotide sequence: TGTGCCAGCAGTTTAATGGACAGGGACAGTGCAGAGACCCAGTACTTC.

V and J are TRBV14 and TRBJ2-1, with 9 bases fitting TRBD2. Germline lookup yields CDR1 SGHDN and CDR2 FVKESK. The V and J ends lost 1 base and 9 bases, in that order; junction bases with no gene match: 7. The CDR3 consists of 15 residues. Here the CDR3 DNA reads TGTGCCAGCAGCCAAGCTCTAGCGGGGTGGGTTGAGCAGTTCTTC. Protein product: CASSQALAGWVEQFF.

The CDR3 DNA follows: TGCGCCAGCAGCTTGGCCAGCGGGGGGGCTTACGAGCAGTACGTC. Protein: CASSLASGGAYEQYV. V usage is TRBV5-1 and J usage is TRBJ2-7; TRBD2 aligns across 10 bases. CDR1 and CDR2 from the germline V gene are SGHRS and YFSETQ. This CDR3 has 15 amino acids. Trimming cost V 0 bases and J 4 bases; bases outside gene matches: 4.

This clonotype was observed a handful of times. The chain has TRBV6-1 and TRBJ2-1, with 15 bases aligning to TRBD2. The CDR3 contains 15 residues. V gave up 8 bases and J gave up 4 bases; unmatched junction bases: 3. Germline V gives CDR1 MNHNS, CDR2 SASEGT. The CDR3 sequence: CASWTSGGGYNEQFF. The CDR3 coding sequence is TGTGCCAGCTGGACTAGCGGGGGGGGTTACAATGAGCAGTTCTTC.

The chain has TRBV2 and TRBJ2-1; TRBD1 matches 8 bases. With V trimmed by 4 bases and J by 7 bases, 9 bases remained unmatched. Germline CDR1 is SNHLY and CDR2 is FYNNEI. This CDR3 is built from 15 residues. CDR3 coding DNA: TGTGCCAGCAGTGCGAGACAGGGGCTGGGGAATGAGCAGTTCTTC. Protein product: CASSARQGLGNEQFF.